This T cell receptor beta chain was captured in a study of shared clonotypes between healthy human individuals. Worth noting for this clone: Its antigen remains unknown.

Germline-derived CDR1 and CDR2 are MDHEN and SYDVKM. The CDR3 is 13 residues long. Trimming stripped 6 bases from V and 3 bases from J, with 10 bases between. The table came from immunoSEQ multiplex PCR; TCRdb's copy has only in-frame clones and leaves some out. The repertoire holds approximately 2.5 million clones, with 93% as singletons. Study outcomes and limitations: It was the non-shared clonotypes that had lower generation probabilities than clonotypes shared by all four donors.

This receptor was taken from a young man in good health. Some clones in this sample may be carry-over from other donors' samples. The sequenced material came from naive CD4+ T cells from PBMCs. Subset described: CD45RA+ positively selected. J is TRBJ2-3 and V is TRBV28; a possible D gene is TRBD1 (6 bases). CDR3 amino acids: CASRDSGTDTQYF. The DNA for the CDR3 is TGTGCCAGCAGGGACAGCGGTACAGATACGCAGTATTTT.